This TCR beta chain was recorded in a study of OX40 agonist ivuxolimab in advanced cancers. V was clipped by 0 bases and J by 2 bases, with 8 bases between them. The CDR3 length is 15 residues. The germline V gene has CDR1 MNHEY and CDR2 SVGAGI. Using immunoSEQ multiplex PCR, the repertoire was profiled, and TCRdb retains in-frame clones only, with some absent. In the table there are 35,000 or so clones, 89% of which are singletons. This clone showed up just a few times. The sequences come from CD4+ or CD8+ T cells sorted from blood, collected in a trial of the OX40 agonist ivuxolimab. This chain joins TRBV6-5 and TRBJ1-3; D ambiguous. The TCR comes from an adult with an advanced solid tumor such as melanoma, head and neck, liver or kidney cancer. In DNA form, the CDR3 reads TGTGCCAGCAGTTACTCGGCCGACCCTGGAAACACCATATATTTT. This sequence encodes CASSYSADPGNTIYF.